This T cell receptor (beta chain) was sequenced for a study of blood T cells in healthy people across ages. Study-wide findings and caveats: It was found that TCR beta diversity correlated strongly with the percentage of naive T cells.

It was with a sample-barcoded 5' primer and a J-beta primer mix that a second PCR of about 6 to 12 cycles was run. TCRdb redid the calling of the 5' RACE reads with MiXCR, one entry per CDR3 protein. The data show hundreds of thousands of distinct CDR3 sequences, 25% seen once. The CDR3 spans 14 residues. Germline V gives CDR1 SGHRS, CDR2 YFSETQ. This clonotype was picked up one time. Its antigen is not identified. At one end the junction does not follow the germline gene, possibly because of a read error. The same data also contributed to another study, on T cells of mothers and their children. That publication notes: A few healthy Caucasian mothers and their six children were the donors.

This sequence originates from a boy aged 5-17 years in good health. The sequenced sample consisted of blood. This chain connects TRBV5-1 to TRBJ1-1; D uncertain. Here the CDR3 DNA reads TGTGCCAGCAGCTTGGCTCGTGGAGATGCCGAAGCTTTCTTT. This encodes CASSLARGDAEAFF.